The T cell receptor beta chain described here comes from a study of blood T cell repertoires in COVID-19. Study at large: There were acute and convalescent COVID-19 samples, and they came from the United States, Italy and Spain. Sources were T cells, B-cell-depleted T cells, or PBMCs; the material itself was cDNA or gDNA.

Sequenced by immunoSEQ multiplex PCR; TCRdb stores in-frame clones only, minus some. This table holds over 85,000 clones, roughly 90% found once. CDR3 length: 13 amino acids. Germline lookup yields CDR1 SGHTS and CDR2 YDEGEE. The ends were cut back, 0 bases at V and 7 bases at J, with 7 bases in the middle. Sequencing was performed on peripheral blood. The sequence derives from a woman aged 45 to 65 with COVID-19, enrolled during active disease. The rearrangement links TRBV5-8 to TRBJ2-2; D is unresolved. Here the CDR3 DNA reads TGTGCCAGCAGCTTGGATATCGTCGGGGAGCTGTTTTTT. Its protein product is CASSLDIVGELFF.